A selection of T cell receptor beta chains follows, all from one sample in a study of blood T cell repertoires in COVID-19. Using immunoSEQ multiplex PCR, the repertoire was profiled, and TCRdb retains in-frame clones only, with some absent. Among about 250,000 clones listed, 83% were seen once. The specimen was PBMCs or T cells enriched from blood (not recorded which). The receptors here all came from a woman aged 40 to 55 who had been exposed to COVID-19. The CDR3 runs from the conserved cysteine through the conserved F or W. The D gene is left open where the match is weak. Not all rows give a size; the values are once, few, many and, for expanded clones, a class.

V	J	size	D	CDR3	DNA
TRBV9	TRBJ2-1	.	TRBD2	CASSVARTSGNNEQFF	TGTGCCAGCAGCGTAGCCCGGACTAGCGGTAACAATGAGCAGTTCTTC
TRBV19	TRBJ1-5	.	TRBD1	CASSSRQGFNQPQHF	TGTGCCAGTAGTTCCAGACAGGGGTTCAATCAGCCCCAGCATTTT
TRBV7-3	TRBJ2-1	.	.	CASSLSSRGNEQFF	TGTGCCAGCAGCTTATCTAGCAGGGGCAATGAGCAGTTCTTC
TRBV10-3	TRBJ1-2	once	.	CAVQAYGYTF	TGTGCTGTACAGGCCTATGGCTACACCTTC
TRBV4-3	TRBJ1-4	.	.	CASSQDVRLLYNEKLFF	TGCGCCAGCAGCCAAGATGTTCGACTACTCTATAATGAAAAACTGTTTTTT
TRBV5-1	TRBJ1-2	.	.	CASSPTPSYGYTF	TGCGCCAGCAGCCCCACACCGTCCTATGGCTACACCTTC
TRBV7-2	TRBJ2-3	.	TRBD2	CASSSRGRGIDTQYF	TGTGCCAGCAGCTCCCGTGGGCGGGGGATAGATACGCAGTATTTT
TRBV2	TRBJ2-7	.	.	CASSEGQVPSYEQYF	TGTGCCAGCAGTGAGGGCCAGGTGCCCTCCTACGAGCAGTACTTC
TRBV7-2	TRBJ1-2	few	TRBD1	CASSLGGTGTNYGYTF	TGTGCCAGCAGCTTAGGGGGGACAGGGACTAACTATGGCTACACCTTC
TRBV10-3	TRBJ2-2	few	.	CAITRGTGELFF	TGTGCCATCACGAGGGGGACCGGGGAGCTGTTTTTT
TRBV10-3	TRBJ2-2	.	TRBD1	CATRQGQETGELFF	TGTGCCACTCGACAGGGGCAAGAGACCGGGGAGCTGTTTTTT
TRBV7-2	TRBJ2-2	.	TRBD2	CASSSPSGGGQTGELFF	TGTGCCAGCAGCTCACCTAGCGGGGGTGGTCAGACCGGGGAGCTGTTTTTT
TRBV7-9	TRBJ1-1	.	.	CASRLGGGDTEAFF	TGTGCCAGCAGGTTAGGAGGGGGGGACACTGAAGCTTTCTTT
TRBV11-3	TRBJ1-6	many	.	CASSQQVDSPLHF	TGTGCCAGCAGCCAACAGGTGGATTCACCCCTCCACTTT
TRBV29-1	TRBJ1-2	.	.	CSARTAERGNYGYTF	TGCAGCGCCCGGACAGCGGAGAGGGGTAACTATGGCTACACCTTC
TRBV18	TRBJ1-5	.	.	CASSPQGDSNQPQHF	TGTGCCAGCTCACCACAGGGAGATAGCAATCAGCCCCAGCATTTT
TRBV6-5	TRBJ1-1	.	.	CASSLKGGALEAFF	TGTGCCAGCAGCCTGAAAGGGGGGGCTCTTGAAGCTTTCTTT
TRBV12-3/TRBV12-4	TRBJ1-1	few	.	CASSFPRGGAFF	TGTGCCAGCAGTTTCCCTAGGGGTGGAGCTTTCTTT
TRBV3-1/TRBV3-2	TRBJ2-2	few	TRBD2	CASRLAGSNTGELFF	TGTGCCAGCAGGTTAGCGGGATCGAACACCGGGGAGCTGTTTTTT
TRBV4-1	TRBJ1-4	.	.	CASSPGGSGEKEKLFF	TGCGCCAGCAGCCCCGGGGGGTCAGGGGAAAAGGAAAAACTGTTTTTT
TRBV13	TRBJ2-7	.	TRBD2	CASRLAGAPYEQYF	TGTGCCAGCAGGCTAGCGGGGGCACCCTACGAGCAGTACTTC
TRBV19	TRBJ1-2	.	TRBD1	CASTPGQGAYGYTF	TGTGCCAGTACCCCGGGGCAGGGGGCTTATGGCTACACCTTC
TRBV7-2	TRBJ2-5	.	.	CASSLALSGPQETQYF	TGTGCCAGCAGCTTAGCGCTGTCTGGGCCACAAGAGACCCAGTACTTC
TRBV10-3	TRBJ1-1	.	TRBD1	CAISRQGVDTEAFF	TGTGCCATCAGTCGACAGGGGGTCGACACTGAAGCTTTCTTT
TRBV18	TRBJ2-2	.	.	CASSPNGGTGELFF	TGTGCCAGCTCGCCAAACGGGGGCACCGGGGAGCTGTTTTTT
TRBV14	TRBJ2-1	.	TRBD2	CASSLLAGVIKNEQFF	TGTGCCAGCAGCTTACTAGCGGGGGTGATAAAAAATGAGCAGTTCTTC
TRBV6-5	TRBJ1-3	.	.	CASGRISGNTIYF	TGTGCCAGCGGGAGGATCTCTGGAAACACCATATATTTT
TRBV6-5	TRBJ1-1	.	.	CASRGGLNTEAFF	TGTGCCAGCAGGGGGGGGCTCAACACTGAAGCTTTCTTT
TRBV4-1	TRBJ2-3	.	.	CASSQDSGRGFADTQYF	TGCGCCAGCAGCCAAGATAGTGGCAGGGGTTTTGCAGATACGCAGTATTTT
TRBV5-4	TRBJ1-2	.	TRBD1	CASSGTGSYGYTF	TGTGCCAGCAGCGGGACAGGCTCCTATGGCTACACCTTC
TRBV13	TRBJ2-1	.	TRBD2	CASSLRRTSGNEQFF	TGTGCCAGCAGCTTACGGAGGACTAGCGGAAATGAGCAGTTCTTC
TRBV11-1	TRBJ1-1	.	.	CASSQTLNTEAFF	TGTGCCAGCAGCCAAACATTGAACACTGAAGCTTTCTTT
TRBV19	TRBJ2-1	.	.	CASSMGTGYNEQFF	TGTGCCAGTAGTATGGGGACTGGGTACAATGAGCAGTTCTTC
TRBV28	TRBJ2-3	.	.	CASSDRRGGTDTQYF	TGTGCCAGCAGTGACCGCAGGGGGGGCACAGATACGCAGTATTTT
TRBV9	TRBJ2-1	.	TRBD2	CASSVGSRGGYNEQFF	TGTGCCAGCAGCGTAGGGAGCCGCGGGGGATACAATGAGCAGTTCTTC
TRBV7-2	TRBJ1-5	few	TRBD1	CASSLRLGTDSNQPQHF	TGTGCCAGCAGCCTTCGGCTGGGGACAGATAGCAATCAGCCCCAGCATTTT
TRBV18	TRBJ2-7	.	TRBD1	CASSPFTRDRAYEQYF	TGTGCCAGCTCACCCTTCACTCGGGACAGGGCCTACGAGCAGTACTTC
TRBV2	TRBJ2-7	.	.	CASRNRDSLGEQYF	TGTGCCAGCAGGAATCGGGACTCCTTGGGGGAGCAGTACTTC
TRBV7-9	TRBJ1-4	.	.	CASSLVTGTNEKLFF	TGTGCCAGCAGCTTAGTTACAGGGACTAATGAAAAACTGTTTTTT
TRBV27	TRBJ1-4	.	.	CASSLTGSEKLFF	TGTGCCAGCAGTTTAACCGGGTCCGAAAAACTGTTTTTT
TRBV7-8	TRBJ1-1	.	.	CASRNYGGTGSEAFF	TGTGCCAGCAGAAACTACGGGGGGACCGGATCGGAAGCTTTCTTT
TRBV4-1	TRBJ2-7	once	TRBD2	CASSLRLAGPYEQYF	TGCGCCAGCAGCCTTCGACTAGCGGGCCCCTACGAGCAGTACTTC
TRBV18	TRBJ1-2	.	TRBD1	CASSPGTGSLDGYTF	TGTGCCAGCTCACCGGGGACAGGGTCTTTGGATGGCTACACCTTC
TRBV6-2/TRBV6-3	TRBJ2-1	.	.	CASSYQRPGYRGNNEQFF	TGTGCCAGCAGTTACCAACGTCCCGGGTACCGGGGGAACAATGAGCAGTTCTTC
TRBV6-4	TRBJ2-1	.	TRBD2	CASSDRGRGLGSNNEQFF	TGTGCCAGCAGTGACCGTGGGAGGGGACTGGGGAGTAACAATGAGCAGTTCTTC
TRBV30	TRBJ1-6	.	.	CAWRDSLNSPLHF	TGTGCCTGGAGGGACAGTCTGAATTCACCCCTCCACTTT
TRBV27	TRBJ1-2	.	TRBD1	CASSSTGGYGYTF	TGTGCCAGCAGTTCCACAGGGGGGTATGGCTACACCTTC
TRBV14	TRBJ2-7	.	TRBD1	CASSPSPLQGPNYEQYF	TGTGCCAGCAGCCCTTCCCCCTTACAGGGGCCCAACTACGAGCAGTACTTC
TRBV7-7	TRBJ2-3	.	TRBD2	CASSSGLAGTDTQYF	TGTGCCAGCAGCTCAGGACTAGCGGGCACAGATACGCAGTATTTT
TRBV6-5	TRBJ2-6	.	TRBD1	CASRDSNSGANVLTF	TGTGCCAGCCGGGACAGCAACTCTGGGGCCAACGTCCTGACTTTC